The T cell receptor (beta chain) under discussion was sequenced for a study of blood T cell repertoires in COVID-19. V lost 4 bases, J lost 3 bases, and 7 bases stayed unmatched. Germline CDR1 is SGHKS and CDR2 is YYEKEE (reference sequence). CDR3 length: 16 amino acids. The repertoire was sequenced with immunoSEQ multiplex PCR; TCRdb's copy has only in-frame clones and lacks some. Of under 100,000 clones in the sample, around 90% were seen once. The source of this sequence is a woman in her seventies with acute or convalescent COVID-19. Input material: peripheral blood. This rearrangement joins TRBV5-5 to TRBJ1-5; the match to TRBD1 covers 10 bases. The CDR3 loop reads CASSGGTGEINQPQHF. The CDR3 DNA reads TGTGCCAGCAGCGGGGGGACAGGGGAGATCAATCAGCCCCAGCATTTT.